The text below deals with one TCR beta chain. Its antigen is as yet unknown. TCRB transcripts that were expressed got sequenced, as all of the isolated RNA had been reverse transcribed. Repertoires were generated with immunoSEQ multiplex PCR, while TCRdb's copy carries only in-frame clones and drops some. The sample gives 160,000 or so clones, roughly 60% of which show up once; 0.08% to 0.095% is in the top ten. This specimen comes from a study of beta chain features in type 1 diabetes. Points from the study as a whole: The analysis here could not establish whether HLA type shapes TCRB rearrangement. Type 1 diabetes patients showed a moderate but significant shortening of TCRB CDR3s in all four CD4+ subsets.

Germline CDR1 and CDR2: MNHNY and SVGAGI (reference sequence). V shed 4 bases and J shed 7 bases, with 17 bases lying between them. The CDR3 has 15 amino acids. The sample was naive CD4+ T cells from blood. The TCR sequence derives from a man younger than 45 with type 1 diabetes. V usage is TRBV6-6 and J usage is TRBJ2-1, with a tentative D call TRBD1 (7 bases). In DNA form, the CDR3 reads TGTGCCAGCAGTTTCCGGGCAGGGGGGTTGAATGAGCAGTTCTTC. Its translation: CASSFRAGGLNEQFF.